This paragraph reports one T cell receptor (beta chain). What it recognizes is unknown. Trimming at V came to 4 bases and at J to 0 bases, leaving 4 bases not matched to a gene. Germline V gene sequence: CDR1 MNHNY, CDR2 SVGAGI (reference sequence). There are 15 residues in the CDR3. TCRdb re-called the reads through MiXCR, storing one row per CDR3 protein. The sample yields some 38,000 distinct CDR3 sequences, about 52% seen once. This specimen comes from a study of T cell repertoires in cytomegalovirus infection. Study-wide background: Alongside well-studied HLA-B-restricted CMV epitopes, recently identified HLA-C-restricted CMV epitopes were also used. In public TCR beta signatures, there were indications of both CMV infection and matching HLA type.

The sample in question was CD8+ T cells from cultured PBMCs, obtained from culture after CMV antigen stimulation. The chain uses TRBV6-6 and TRBJ1-1, with 8 bases identical to TRBD1. The sequence was obtained from a human donor in good health (CMV status not recorded). Some clones in this sample may be carry-over from other donors' samples. CDR3 loop: CASSLRTGLNTEAFF. As DNA, the CDR3 is TGTGCCAGCAGTTTGCGGACAGGGCTGAACACTGAAGCTTTCTTT.